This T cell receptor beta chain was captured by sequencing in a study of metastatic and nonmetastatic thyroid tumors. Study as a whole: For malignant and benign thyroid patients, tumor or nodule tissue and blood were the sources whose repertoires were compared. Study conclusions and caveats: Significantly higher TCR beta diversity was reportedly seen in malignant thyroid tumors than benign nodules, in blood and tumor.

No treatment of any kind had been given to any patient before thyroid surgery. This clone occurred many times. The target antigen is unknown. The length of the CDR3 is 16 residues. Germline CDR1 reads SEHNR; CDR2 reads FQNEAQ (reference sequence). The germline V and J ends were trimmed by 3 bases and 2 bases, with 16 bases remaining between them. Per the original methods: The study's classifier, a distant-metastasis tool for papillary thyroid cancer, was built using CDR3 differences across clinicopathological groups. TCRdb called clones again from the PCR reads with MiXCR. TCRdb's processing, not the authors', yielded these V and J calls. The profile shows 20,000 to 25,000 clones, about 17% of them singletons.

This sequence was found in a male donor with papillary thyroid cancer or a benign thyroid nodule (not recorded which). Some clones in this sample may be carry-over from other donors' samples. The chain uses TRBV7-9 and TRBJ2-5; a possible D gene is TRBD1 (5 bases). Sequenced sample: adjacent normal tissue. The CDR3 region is CASSFYPGRGQETQYF. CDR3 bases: TGTGCCAGCAGCTTCTATCCAGGGCGAGGTCAAGAGACCCAGTACTTC. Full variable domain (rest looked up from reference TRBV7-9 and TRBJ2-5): DTGVSQNPRHKITKRGQNVTFRCDPISEHNRLYWYRQTLGQGPEFLTYFQNEAQLEKSRLLSDRFSAERPKGSFSTLEIQRTEQGDSAMYLCASSFYPGRGQETQYFGPGTRLLVL.